This T cell receptor beta chain comes out of a study of blood T cells in healthy people across ages (dated by TCRdb to the mid-2010s). For the study in its entirety: Template switching captured roughly one uniquely barcoded TCR beta cDNA molecule per two T cells in model experiments. Age-related changes in TCR beta repertoire diversity were measured in the study by deep sequencing normalized with unique cDNA molecular identifiers. The donors were split into four age groups: young (average 16 years), middle-aged (about 40), aged (roughly 60) and long-lived (roughly 80). Donors of different ages were randomly distributed across sequencing lanes to avoid experimental bias. Two additional independent replicas of 1 million unique cDNA reads from the same blood draw were analyzed for two donors (one aged 18 to 29 and one aged 80 or older).

The germline V gene encodes CDR1 DFQATT and CDR2 SNEGSKA (reference sequence). Relative to germline, V is missing 3 bases and J is missing 4 bases, with 2 bases of the junction outside any gene match. Spanning cysteine to phenylalanine, the CDR3 consists of 13 amino acids. Only the CDR3 DNA is retained, 39 bases long and in frame from the first base. This clonotype appeared a few times. There is no known antigen for this receptor. No base quality information exists; no much larger clone differs at one position. Summary of the overall study and its limitations: Observed TCR beta diversity per million T cells fell roughly linearly with age, and a significant reduction was already apparent by age around 40. The CMV infection status of donors was not known, potentially confounding age-related changes in expanded clonotypes. Estimates of total diversity from one million sequenced T cells were regarded as lower bounds and underestimates. Observed TCR beta diversity correlated strongly with the percentage of naive T cells measured by flow cytometry. Compared with the aged group, more naive CD4+ T cells, fewer expanded clones and increased TCR diversity were shown by the long-lived group, suggesting age selection. Since profiling was done on bulk unsorted PBMCs, naive and antigen-experienced compartments could not be conclusively compared.

The donors were 40 or so Caucasian individuals from Russia, aged roughly 6 to 100 years, who were systemically healthy. Each donor gave approximately 9.4 milliliters of peripheral blood, drawn into EDTA-treated Vacutainer tubes. Ficoll-Paque density-gradient centrifugation was used to isolate PBMCs, with at least 7 million obtained per sample. Total RNA, at least 5 micrograms per sample, was extracted from PBMCs with Trizol reagent. For every donor, an aliquot of PBMCs went through flow cytometry to measure the percentages of naive CD45RAhigh/CD27high T cells. Library preparation employed 5' RACE. Sequencer: Illumina HiSeq 2500. A second PCR of roughly 7 to 11 cycles was performed with a sample-barcoded 5' primer and a J-beta primer mix. A template-switch 5' adaptor carrying 12 random nucleotides introduced a unique molecular identifier onto each TCR beta cDNA molecule. Each sample yielded at least 3 million CDR3-containing paired-end reads. All of the RNA was converted into first-strand cDNA using the Mint cDNA synthesis kit, with a TRBC-specific oligonucleotide serving as the primer. Following uracil-DNA glycosylase treatment, all cDNA underwent a first 18-cycle PCR with the universal primers M1SS and BC2_uni_R. Concerning the study's data processing: For normalization, 1 million high-quality reads were randomly selected from each sample, with every read carrying a distinct molecular identifier. Instead of being binned into consensus sequences, reads with shared molecular identifiers were discarded. MiTCR, run with a Q25 quality threshold and the strictest error-elimination algorithm, handled CDR3 identification, clonotype clustering and error correction. A nonparametric unseen species model with Euler transformation was used to estimate a lower bound on total TCR beta diversity. TCRdb trimmed the raw reads at Q25, called clones with MiXCR and kept productive beta chains. A single entry per CDR3 protein holds the most common genes and DNA from its merged rows. In this record, the V and J calls reflect TCRdb's handling and not the investigators' own analysis. This sample lists 1.5 million to 2 million distinct CDR3 sequences; around 48% were detected once. The ten largest clones take up less than 2.5% of the sample.

The chain links TRBV20-1 with TRBJ2-5, with 10 central nucleotides matching TRBD1. This receptor was identified in a woman aged 40-49 years in good health. Source material: blood. The DNA sequence is as follows: TGCAGTGCTAGGGACAGGGGGACAGAGACCCAGTACTTC. It translates to CSARDRGTETQYF.